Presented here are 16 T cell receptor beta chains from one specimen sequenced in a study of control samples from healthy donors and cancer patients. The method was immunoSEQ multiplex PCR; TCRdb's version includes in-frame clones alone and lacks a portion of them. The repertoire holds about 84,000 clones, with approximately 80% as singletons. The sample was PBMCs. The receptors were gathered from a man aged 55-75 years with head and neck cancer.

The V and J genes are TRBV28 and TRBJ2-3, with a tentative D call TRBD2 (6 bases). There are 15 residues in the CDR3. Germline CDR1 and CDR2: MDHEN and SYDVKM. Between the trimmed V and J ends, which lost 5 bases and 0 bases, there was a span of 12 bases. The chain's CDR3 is CASSPAGPSTDTQYF. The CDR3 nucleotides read TGTGCCAGCAGTCCAGCGGGTCCTAGCACAGATACGCAGTATTTT.

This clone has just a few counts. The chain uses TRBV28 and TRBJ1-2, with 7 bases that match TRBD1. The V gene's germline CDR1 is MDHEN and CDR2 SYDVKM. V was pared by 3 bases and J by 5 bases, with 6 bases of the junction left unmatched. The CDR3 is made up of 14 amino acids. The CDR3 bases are TGTGCCAGCAGTTTGGCAGGGGGGAAGTATGGCTACACCTTC. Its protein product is CASSLAGGKYGYTF.

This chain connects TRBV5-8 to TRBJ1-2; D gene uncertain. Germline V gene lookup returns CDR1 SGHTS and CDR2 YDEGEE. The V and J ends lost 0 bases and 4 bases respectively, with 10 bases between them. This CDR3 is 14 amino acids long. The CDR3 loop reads CASSLARAFYGYTF. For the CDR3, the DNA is TGTGCCAGCAGCTTGGCCCGGGCCTTCTATGGCTACACCTTC.

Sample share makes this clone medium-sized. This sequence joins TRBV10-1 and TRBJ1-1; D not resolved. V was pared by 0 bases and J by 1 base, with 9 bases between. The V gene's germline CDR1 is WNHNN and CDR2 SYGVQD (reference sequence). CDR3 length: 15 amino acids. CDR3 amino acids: CASSESTMRNTEAFF. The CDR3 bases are TGCGCCAGCAGTGAGTCGACTATGCGGAACACTGAAGCTTTCTTT.

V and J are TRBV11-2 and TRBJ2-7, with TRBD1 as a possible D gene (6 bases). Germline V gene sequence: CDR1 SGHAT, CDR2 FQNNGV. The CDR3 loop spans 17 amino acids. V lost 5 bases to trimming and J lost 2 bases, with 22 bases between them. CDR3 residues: CASSAPYTGSVAYEQYF. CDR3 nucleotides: TGTGCCAGCAGCGCTCCTTACACAGGGTCCGTGGCCTACGAGCAGTACTTC.

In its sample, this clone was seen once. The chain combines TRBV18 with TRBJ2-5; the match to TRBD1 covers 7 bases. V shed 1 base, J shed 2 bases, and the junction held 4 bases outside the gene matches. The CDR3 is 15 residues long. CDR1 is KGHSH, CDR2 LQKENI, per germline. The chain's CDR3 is CASSPRAGGQETQYF. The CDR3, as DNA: TGTGCCAGCTCACCACGGGCAGGGGGACAAGAGACCCAGTACTTC.

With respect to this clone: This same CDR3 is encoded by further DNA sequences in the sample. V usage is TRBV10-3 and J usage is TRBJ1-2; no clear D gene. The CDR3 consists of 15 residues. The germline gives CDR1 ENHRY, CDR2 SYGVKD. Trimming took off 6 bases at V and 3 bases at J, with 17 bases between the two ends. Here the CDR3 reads CAISDITASDYGYTF. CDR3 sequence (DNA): TGTGCCATCAGCGATATCACAGCCTCAGACTATGGCTACACCTTC.

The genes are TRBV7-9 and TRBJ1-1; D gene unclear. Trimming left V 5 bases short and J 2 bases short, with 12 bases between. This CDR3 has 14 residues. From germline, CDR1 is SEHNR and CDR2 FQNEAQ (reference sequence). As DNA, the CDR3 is TGTGCCAGCAGCGAACGATGGGGTAACACTGAAGCTTTCTTT. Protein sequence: CASSERWGNTEAFF.

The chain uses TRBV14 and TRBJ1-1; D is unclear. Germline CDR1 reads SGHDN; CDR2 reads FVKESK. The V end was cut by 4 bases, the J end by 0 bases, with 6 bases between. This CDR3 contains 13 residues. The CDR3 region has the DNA TGTGCCAGCAGCCTAAACCTGAACACTGAAGCTTTCTTT. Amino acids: CASSLNLNTEAFF.

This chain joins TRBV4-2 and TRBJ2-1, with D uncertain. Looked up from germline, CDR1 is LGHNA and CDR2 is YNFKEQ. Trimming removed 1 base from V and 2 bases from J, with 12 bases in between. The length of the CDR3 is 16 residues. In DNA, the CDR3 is TGTGCCAGCAGCCAAGTTCCCCGGAACACCTACAATGAGCAGTTCTTC. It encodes CASSQVPRNTYNEQFF.

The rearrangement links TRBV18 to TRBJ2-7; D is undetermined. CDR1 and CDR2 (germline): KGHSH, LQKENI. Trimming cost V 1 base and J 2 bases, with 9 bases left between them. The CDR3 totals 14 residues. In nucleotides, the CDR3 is TGTGCCAGCTCACCACAAGGGCCTCCCTACGAGCAGTACTTC. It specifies CASSPQGPPYEQYF.

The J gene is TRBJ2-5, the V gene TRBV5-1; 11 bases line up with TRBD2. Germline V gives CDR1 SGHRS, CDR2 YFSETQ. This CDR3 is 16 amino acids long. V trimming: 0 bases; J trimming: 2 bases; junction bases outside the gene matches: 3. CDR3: CASSLGGTSGQETQYF. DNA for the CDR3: TGCGCCAGCAGCTTGGGGGGGACTAGCGGACAAGAGACCCAGTACTTC.

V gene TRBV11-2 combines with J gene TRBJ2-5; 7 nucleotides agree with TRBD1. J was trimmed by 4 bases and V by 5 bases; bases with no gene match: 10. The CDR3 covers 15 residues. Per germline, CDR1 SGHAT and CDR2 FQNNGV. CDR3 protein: CASSMDRTHSETQYF. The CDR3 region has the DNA TGTGCCAGCAGCATGGACAGGACACATTCAGAGACCCAGTACTTC.

In DNA form, the CDR3 reads TGTGCCAGCAGTTTATGGAGCCGGGGAGGGGCCAGTGAGCAGTACTTC. Translating gives CASSLWSRGGASEQYF. This rearrangement joins TRBV27 to TRBJ2-7; 7 bases align to TRBD2. Germline V CDR1 and CDR2: MNHEY, SMNVEV (reference sequence). CDR3 length equals 16 residues. The V segment lost 1 base and the J segment 7 bases; nucleotides outside the gene matches: 13.

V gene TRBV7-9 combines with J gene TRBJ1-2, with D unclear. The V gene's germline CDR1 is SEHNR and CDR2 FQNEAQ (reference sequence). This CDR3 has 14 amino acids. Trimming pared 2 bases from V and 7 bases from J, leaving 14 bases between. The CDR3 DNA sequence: TGTGCCAGCAGCTTAAATCGAGGTTACGGTGGCTACACCTTC. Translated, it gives CASSLNRGYGGYTF.

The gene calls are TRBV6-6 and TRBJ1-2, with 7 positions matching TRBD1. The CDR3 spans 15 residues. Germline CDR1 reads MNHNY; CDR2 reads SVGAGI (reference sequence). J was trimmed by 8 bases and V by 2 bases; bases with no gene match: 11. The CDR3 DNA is TGTGCCAGCAGTTACGGACAGGCCGGGGCCAACGGCTACACCTTC. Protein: CASSYGQAGANGYTF.